These 18 T cell receptor beta chains came from one sample sequenced in a study of blood T cell repertoires in COVID-19. The table came from immunoSEQ multiplex PCR; TCRdb's copy has only in-frame clones and leaves some out. The sample lists around 15,000 clones, roughly 87% seen once, with about 9.3% in the top ten. Sequencing input: peripheral blood. All receptors derive from a man at least 80 years old with acute or convalescent COVID-19.

The gene calls are TRBV5-1 and TRBJ1-6, with no clear D. Germline V CDR1 and CDR2: SGHRS, YFSETQ. The V and J ends lost 0 bases and 8 bases respectively, with 6 bases between them. The CDR3 loop spans 13 amino acids. This CDR3 is CASSLAGDSPLHF. CDR3 coding DNA: TGCGCCAGCAGCTTGGCCGGAGATTCACCCCTCCACTTT.

This clone is labeled as large (0.1 to 1%). This chain connects TRBV15 to TRBJ1-5; D is unclear. Germline V gene lookup returns CDR1 LNHNV and CDR2 YYDKDF (reference sequence). The CDR3 is made up of 15 amino acids. V shed 0 bases and J shed 0 bases, with 6 bases lying between them. For the CDR3, the DNA is TGTGCCACCAGCAGAGAAATTTATAGCAATCAGCCCCAGCATTTT. It is translated as CATSREIYSNQPQHF.

The chain employs TRBV12-3 or TRBV12-4 and TRBJ1-5, with D hard to call. The V and J ends lost 3 bases and 6 bases respectively, with 9 bases between them. The CDR3 contains 13 residues. DNA of the CDR3: TGTGCCAGCAGTTTGGCCAGGTTTCAGCCCCAGCATTTT. Its protein product is CASSLARFQPQHF.

This clone appeared once. The rearrangement links TRBV30 to TRBJ2-2; D is perhaps TRBD1 (6 bases). Germline CDR1 reads GTSNPN; CDR2 reads SVGIG (reference sequence). There are 14 residues in the CDR3. V lost 4 bases and J lost 1, with 10 bases in between. Here the CDR3 reads CAWNRQENTGELFF. The DNA for the CDR3 is TGTGCCTGGAATCGACAGGAGAACACCGGGGAGCTGTTTTTT.

V gene TRBV19 combines with J gene TRBJ1-3; no clear D gene. The CDR3 has 14 residues. The V end lost 3 bases, the J end lost 0 bases, and 6 bases lay between the germline ends. The germline V gene has CDR1 LNHDA and CDR2 SQIVND (reference sequence). CDR3 sequence: CASSISFSGNTIYF. CDR3 sequence (DNA): TGTGCCAGTAGTATTTCCTTCTCTGGAAACACCATATATTTT.

V usage is TRBV5-1 and J usage is TRBJ1-2; 9 bases are a match to TRBD1. After removal of 0 bases from V and 7 bases from J, the junction contained 4 bases not matched to a gene. Germline CDR1 and CDR2: SGHRS and YFSETQ. The CDR3 runs to 14 residues. The DNA of the CDR3 is TGCGCCAGCAGCTTGGATACAGGGGGCGGTGGCTACACCTTC. It codes for CASSLDTGGGGYTF.

This chain joins TRBV5-6 and TRBJ2-2; tentative D call: TRBD2 (5 bases). CDR1 is SGHDT and CDR2 is YYEEEE in the germline V gene. Trimming shortened V by 4 bases and J by 6 bases, and 19 bases separated the two germline ends. This CDR3 has 16 amino acids. CDR3 in amino acids: CASSVDRGWEPGELFF. CDR3 in DNA: TGTGCCAGCAGCGTGGACCGGGGATGGGAACCCGGGGAGCTGTTTTTT.

The chain links TRBV3-1 (or the pseudogene TRBV3-2) to TRBJ2-7; maybe TRBD2 (5 bases). Germline V gene data show CDR1 as LGHDT and CDR2 as YNNKEL (reference sequence). The length of the CDR3 is 14 residues. Between the trimmed V and J ends, which lost 5 bases and 2 bases, there was a span of 13 bases. The CDR3 nucleotides read TGTGCCAGCAGCTTCAGCGGTTACGCCTACGAGCAGTACTTC. Translated, it gives CASSFSGYAYEQYF.

The V call is TRBV27, the J call TRBJ2-7, with 11 positions matching TRBD1. The CDR3 spans 15 residues. CDR1 is MNHEY and CDR2 is SMNVEV in the germline V gene (reference sequence). J lost 4 bases, V lost 4 bases, and 6 bases had no gene match. DNA of the CDR3: TGTGCCAGCAGTTCTTGGGACAGGGGGGCTTACGAGCAGTACTTC. Translated, it gives CASSSWDRGAYEQYF.

The J gene is TRBJ2-7, the V gene TRBV27; TRBD1 matches at 8 bases. The germline gives CDR1 MNHEY, CDR2 SMNVEV (reference sequence). V shed 6 bases, J shed 2 bases, and the junction held 9 bases outside the gene matches. The CDR3 has 15 residues. The CDR3 DNA sequence: TGTGCCAGCAGGCAAACCCGGGACAGGACCTACGAGCAGTACTTC. This gives the protein CASRQTRDRTYEQYF.

The chain carries TRBV4-1 and TRBJ2-3; possible D gene TRBD2, 5 bases. This CDR3 region has 12 residues. V was trimmed by 1 base and J by 6 bases, leaving 5 bases between them. CDR1 is MGHRA and CDR2 is YSYEKL in the germline V gene. This chain's CDR3 is CASSQGGDTQYF. CDR3 nucleotide sequence: TGCGCCAGCAGCCAAGGAGGGGATACGCAGTATTTT.

The chain combines TRBV5-1 with TRBJ1-6; 10 bases map to TRBD1. J lost 6 bases, V lost 4 bases, and 4 bases had no gene match. Germline V gene data show CDR1 as SGHRS and CDR2 as YFSETQ. This CDR3 spans 15 amino acids. For the CDR3, the DNA is TGCGCCAGCAGCAATCGGACAGGGGGTAATTCACCCCTCCACTTT. Encoded protein: CASSNRTGGNSPLHF. Full variable domain (rest looked up from reference TRBV5-1 and TRBJ1-6): KAGVTQTPRYLIKTRGQQVTLSCSPISGHRSVSWYQQTPGQGLQFLFEYFSETQRNKGNFPGRFSGRQFSNSRSEMNVSTLELGDSALYLCASSNRTGGNSPLHFGNGTRLTVT.

This chain links TRBV5-1 with TRBJ1-1; 8 positions match TRBD1. The length of the CDR3 is 15 residues. The V and J ends lost 0 bases and 1 base, in that order; junction bases with no gene match: 2. Germline V gene data show CDR1 as SGHRS and CDR2 as YFSETQ. This chain's CDR3 is CASSLGGTGNTEAFF. In DNA form, the CDR3 reads TGCGCCAGCAGCTTGGGAGGGACAGGGAACACTGAAGCTTTCTTT.

This clone was counted once. The rearrangement links TRBV5-1 to TRBJ2-5; D possibly corresponds to TRBD2 (5 bases). Germline assignment: CDR1 SGHRS and CDR2 YFSETQ. The CDR3 sequence is 14 residues long. V gave up 0 bases and J gave up 3 bases, with 9 bases separating them. As DNA, the CDR3 is TGCGCCAGCAGCTTGGGTCGGGGTGAAGAGACCCAGTACTTC. Translated, it gives CASSLGRGEETQYF.

V and J are TRBV25-1 and TRBJ1-2; 7 bases fit TRBD1. The trim removed 7 bases at V and 3 bases at J, leaving 2 bases unmatched. CDR1 is MGHDK, CDR2 SYGVNS, per germline. This CDR3 contains 12 residues. Written as DNA, the CDR3 is TGTGCCAGCACCGACAGGGACTATGGCTACACCTTC. Protein sequence: CASTDRDYGYTF.

The genes are TRBV6-5 and TRBJ1-6, with D maybe TRBD1 (6 bases). This CDR3 is built from 15 residues. The germline V gene encodes CDR1 MNHEY and CDR2 SVGAGI. Trimming cost V 6 bases and J 7 bases, with 16 bases left between them. The CDR3 loop reads CASRPVDRTNSPLHF. As DNA, the CDR3 is TGTGCCAGCAGACCCGTCGACAGGACAAATTCACCCCTCCACTTT.

This clone came up once. V and J are TRBV3-1 (or the pseudogene TRBV3-2) and TRBJ2-1; D perhaps matches TRBD1 (5 bases). The CDR3 sequence is 13 residues long. CDR1 and CDR2 from the germline V gene are LGHDT and YNNKEL (reference sequence). V lost 4 bases and J lost 4, with 8 bases in between. CDR3 loop: CASSRRQYNEQFF. The CDR3 DNA reads TGTGCCAGCAGCCGACGACAGTACAATGAGCAGTTCTTC.

CDR3 nucleotide sequence: TGCGCCAGCAGCTTGGCCGGGACTCCCCTCCAAGAGACCCAGTACTTC. Its protein product is CASSLAGTPLQETQYF. The rearrangement links TRBV5-1 to TRBJ2-5, with D perhaps matching TRBD2 (6 bases). Deletions cut 0 bases from V and 1 base from J, with 13 bases between. Germline V gene sequence: CDR1 SGHRS, CDR2 YFSETQ. This CDR3 has 16 residues.